This entry is about one T cell receptor (beta chain). The CDR3 is 12 amino acids. Germline V gene data show CDR1 as SGHTA and CDR2 as FQGNSA. With 6 bases removed from V and 5 bases from J, the gap between germline ends came to 8 bases. This record comes from a study of CD8+ T cells in alopecia areata. Reverse transcribed after extraction, RNA yielded cDNA as the sequencing template. TCRdb's table, derived via immunoSEQ multiplex PCR, lists solely in-frame clones and lacks some. Found here are 110,000 or so clones, roughly 56% of them singletons; the top ten hold 3% to 3.5%. As for treatment: oral pan-JAK inhibitor, 5-10 mg twice daily.

Source: CD4+ T cells sorted from blood, taken at week 24, from a patient treated with tofacitinib. This receptor was identified in a human donor with alopecia areata. The chain is built from TRBV7-2 and TRBJ2-1, with D hard to call. CDR3 sequence reads: CASRPADNEQFF. DNA of the CDR3: TGTGCCAGCAGGCCGGCGGACAATGAGCAGTTCTTC. The variable domain in full, with the rest retrieved from reference TRBV7-2 and TRBJ2-1, is GAGVSQSPSNKVTEKGKDVELRCDPISGHTALYWYRQSLGQGLEFLIYFQGNSAPDKSGLPSDRFSAERTGGSVSTLTIQRTQQEDSAVYLCASRPADNEQFFGPGTRLTVL.